The 3 T cell receptor beta chains presented below share a single source sample, sequenced in a study of blood T cell repertoires in COVID-19. Clones were read by immunoSEQ multiplex PCR, and TCRdb kept only the in-frame ones, dropping some. The sample lists 250,000 to 300,000 clones; approximately 88% were seen once. Sequencing was performed on peripheral blood. All receptors come from a man in his fifties with acute or convalescent COVID-19.

The chain carries TRBV2 and TRBJ1-1; a possible D gene is TRBD1 (5 bases). Germline V CDR1 and CDR2: SNHLY, FYNNEI. The CDR3 totals 12 residues. The ends were cut back, 10 bases at V and 4 bases at J, with 13 bases in the middle. The CDR3 sequence is CATDQGTTEAFF. The CDR3 region has the DNA TGTGCCACCGACCAGGGAACCACTGAAGCTTTCTTT.

The chain carries TRBV11-2 and TRBJ1-1; D is ambiguous. Trimming left V 5 bases short and J 4 bases short, with 14 bases between. There are 14 residues in the CDR3. From germline, CDR1 is SGHAT and CDR2 FQNNGV. This CDR3 reads CASSPTSRVTEAFF. CDR3 nucleotide sequence: TGTGCCAGCAGCCCCACAAGCCGGGTCACTGAAGCTTTCTTT.

The gene calls are TRBV11-2 and TRBJ2-4, with D maybe TRBD1 (5 bases). The CDR3 is made up of 17 amino acids. V was clipped by 6 bases and J by 0 bases, with 18 bases between them. The germline V gene encodes CDR1 SGHAT and CDR2 FQNNGV. CDR3 in amino acids: CASRQWGRALAKNIQYF. As DNA, the CDR3 is TGTGCCAGCAGGCAGTGGGGCAGGGCACTAGCCAAAAACATTCAGTACTTC.